One and the same sample provided the 21 T cell receptor beta chains below, sequenced in a study of naive and memory T cell subsets. Ligated cDNA underwent four rounds of PCR with nested alpha and beta constant region primers and SP2. Via MiXCR, TCRdb re-called the 5' RACE reads, giving one row per CDR3 protein. The table records roughly 48,000 distinct CDR3 sequences, around 4.7% of them present only once. TCR cDNA received a 3' ligated oligonucleotide that carried a UMI. The receptors stem from a female donor in good health.

The sample holds many counts of this clonotype. The chain has TRBV6-2 or TRBV6-3 and TRBJ2-2; D may be TRBD1 (5 bases). Trimming left V 8 bases short and J 6 bases short, with 10 bases between. The CDR3 runs to 12 residues. CDR1 and CDR2 from the germline V gene are MNHEY and SVGEGT. The CDR3 bases are TGTGCCAGCTGCCTGGGGCCCGGGGAGCTGTTTTTT. Translated: CASCLGPGELFF.

The chain uses TRBV6-5 and TRBJ2-1, with 13 bases fitting TRBD2. J gave up 7 bases and V 5 bases, and 8 bases lay outside the gene matches. Germline values: CDR1 MNHEY, CDR2 SVGAGI. The CDR3 covers 16 residues. The CDR3 region has the DNA TGTGCCAGCAGTCGTACTAGCGGGAGGGTGGGTAATGAGCAGTTCTTC. Translated: CASSRTSGRVGNEQFF.

This clonotype was seen repeatedly, ten times or more. This chain connects TRBV20-1 to TRBJ2-7, with D possibly matching TRBD2 (7 bases). V dropped 4 bases and J dropped 0 bases, with 10 bases sitting between them. Looked up from germline, CDR1 is DFQATT and CDR2 is SNEGSKA (reference sequence). The CDR3 totals 13 residues. Here the CDR3 reads CSAKAGHSYEQYF. As DNA, the CDR3 is TGCAGTGCTAAAGCGGGACACTCCTACGAGCAGTACTTC.

This clonotype showed up many times. The chain is built from TRBV15 and TRBJ2-1; 13 positions match TRBD2. Germline V gene lookup returns CDR1 LNHNV and CDR2 YYDKDF (reference sequence). Trimming cost V 0 bases and J 9 bases; bases outside gene matches: 11. The CDR3 covers 18 residues. CDR3 protein: CATSRDKELAGGPGEQFF. As DNA, the CDR3 is TGTGCCACCAGCAGAGATAAGGAACTAGCGGGAGGGCCTGGTGAGCAGTTCTTC.

This clonotype was observed many times. The chain joins TRBV19 to TRBJ1-2; no firm D call. CDR3 length: 13 residues. Trimming stripped 6 bases from V and 0 bases from J, with 8 bases between. Germline V gene lookup returns CDR1 LNHDA and CDR2 SQIVND (reference sequence). CDR3: CASRPPANYGYTF. CDR3 nucleotides: TGTGCCAGTAGACCGCCCGCTAACTATGGCTACACCTTC.

The chain is built from TRBV20-1 and TRBJ2-3; D perhaps matches TRBD2 (5 bases). Per the germline V gene, CDR1 is DFQATT and CDR2 is SNEGSKA (reference sequence). The length of the CDR3 is 14 residues. The germline V and J ends were trimmed by 7 bases and 4 bases, with 18 bases remaining between them. The CDR3 DNA reads TGCAGTGAAGAGGGTGTTCATAGCTCAGATACGCAGTATTTT. It translates to CSEEGVHSSDTQYF.

This chain links TRBV28 with TRBJ1-5; perhaps TRBD1 as D (5 bases). V was clipped by 1 base and J by 3 bases, with 7 bases between them. This CDR3 contains 14 residues. The germline V gene has CDR1 MDHEN and CDR2 SYDVKM. The CDR3 nucleotides read TGTGCCAGCAGTTTATTGGGGGTCAATCAGCCCCAGCATTTT. This translates into CASSLLGVNQPQHF.

J is TRBJ2-7 and V is TRBV5-1; 9 bases agree with TRBD1. After removal of 6 bases from V and 2 bases from J, the junction contained 3 bases not matched to a gene. The CDR3 has 13 amino acids. CDR1 SGHRS and CDR2 YFSETQ come from the germline V gene. The CDR3 here is CASTGTGPYEQYF. As DNA, the CDR3 is TGCGCCAGCACCGGGACAGGGCCCTACGAGCAGTACTTC.

There are many counts of this clonotype. The chain links TRBV4-3 to TRBJ2-3; 9 bases fit TRBD1. The germline V gene encodes CDR1 LGHNA and CDR2 YSLEER. With 4 bases clipped from V and 4 bases from J, the junction kept 6 bases outside the gene matches. This CDR3 region has 15 residues. The CDR3 here is CASSLGNRGPDTQYF. CDR3 DNA: TGCGCCAGCAGCCTAGGGAACAGGGGGCCAGATACGCAGTATTTT.

Ten or more counts support this clonotype. This rearrangement joins TRBV28 to TRBJ2-4; 10 bases match TRBD2. CDR3 size: 14 residues. Losses at the gene ends were 3 bases for V and 8 bases for J; bases not matched to a gene: 4. Germline CDR1 and CDR2: MDHEN and SYDVKM. The CDR3 DNA is TGTGCCAGCAGTTTGCCTAGCGGGAGTTACATTCAGTACTTC. It encodes CASSLPSGSYIQYF.

This clonotype has a count of ten or more. This chain's CDR3 is CASQDMDRPLTF. For the CDR3, the DNA is TGTGCCAGTCAGGACATGGACAGACCCCTTACCTTC. The chain recombines TRBV19 with TRBJ1-2; weak D call: TRBD1 (6 bases). The V and J ends lost 8 bases and 14 bases respectively, with 21 bases between them. Germline V lookup: CDR1 LNHDA, CDR2 SQIVND (reference sequence). The CDR3 covers 12 residues.

This clonotype has just a few counts. The chain uses TRBV4-3 and TRBJ1-2, with D unresolved. From germline, CDR1 is LGHNA and CDR2 YSLEER. The CDR3 totals 15 residues. The V end was cut by 0 bases, the J end by 1 base, with 9 bases between. CDR3 sequence reads: CASSQEVADNYGYTF. For the CDR3, the DNA is TGCGCCAGCAGCCAAGAGGTGGCCGATAACTATGGCTACACCTTC.

Points on this clonotype: The junction differs from germline at one of its ends, possibly a read error. Here the CDR3 reads CASSLDTKTGDREQNF. Here the CDR3 DNA reads TGCGCCAGCAGCTTGGACACCAAGACAGGGGACCGGGAGCAGAACTTC. The rearrangement joins TRBV5-1 to TRBJ2-7; 8 bases align to TRBD1. The CDR3 loop spans 16 amino acids. Germline-derived CDR1 and CDR2 are SGHRS and YFSETQ.

This clonotype was observed many times. This rearrangement joins TRBV11-2 to TRBJ2-5; D ambiguous. The CDR3 spans 15 residues. Germline V gene data show CDR1 as SGHAT and CDR2 as FQNNGV. V shed 7 bases and J shed 1 base, with 16 bases lying between them. CDR3 nucleotide sequence: TGTGCCAGCACCCCCTCCCGAGGCGTCCAAGAGACCCAGTACTTC. This sequence encodes CASTPSRGVQETQYF.

This clonotype was seen at least ten times. CDR3 sequence reads: CASRDHSLNYGYTF. Written as DNA, the CDR3 is TGTGCCAGCAGGGACCATAGCCTTAACTATGGCTACACCTTC. The chain couples TRBV6-2 or TRBV6-3 to TRBJ1-2; D gene ambiguous. This CDR3 region has 14 residues. Looked up from germline, CDR1 is MNHEY and CDR2 is SVGEGT. With 6 bases removed from V and 1 base from J, the gap between germline ends came to 12 bases.

This clonotype has ten or more counts. This chain connects TRBV6-1 to TRBJ2-5; TRBD2 is a possible D gene (5 bases). Trimming took off 5 bases at V and 2 bases at J, with 12 bases between the two ends. The V gene's germline CDR1 is MNHNS and CDR2 SASEGT. The CDR3 totals 14 residues. The CDR3 sequence: CASSRRGGQETQYF. CDR3 coding DNA: TGTGCCAGCAGTAGACGAGGAGGTCAAGAGACCCAGTACTTC.

This chain joins TRBV14 and TRBJ2-1; D perhaps matches TRBD2 (5 bases). This CDR3 is built from 17 residues. With 3 bases removed from V and 3 bases from J, the gap between germline ends came to 18 bases. Germline lookup yields CDR1 SGHDN and CDR2 FVKESK. The CDR3, as DNA: TGTGCCAGCAGCCATCCACGATTTACAGCGGACTACAATGAGCAGTTCTTC. Its translation is CASSHPRFTADYNEQFF.

This clonotype was seen many times. The rearrangement joins TRBV18 to TRBJ2-5; D is undetermined. Germline assignment: CDR1 KGHSH and CDR2 LQKENI. The CDR3 covers 13 residues. Trimming cost V 2 bases and J 5 bases, with 9 bases left between them. CDR3 region: CASSPGNHETQYF. The CDR3 DNA reads TGTGCCAGCTCACCAGGCAATCACGAGACCCAGTACTTC.

This clonotype was picked up many times. Written as DNA, the CDR3 is TGTGCCACAAAGGGGGGGTTGAACACTGAAGCTTTCTTT. This sequence encodes CATKGGLNTEAFF. The rearrangement links TRBV24-1 to TRBJ1-1; a weak D match, TRBD1 (6 bases). The V gene's germline CDR1 is KGHDR and CDR2 SFDVKD. V gave up 10 bases and J gave up 0 bases, with 11 bases separating them. The CDR3 runs 13 residues.

The chain joins TRBV7-9 to TRBJ2-2; 10 bases are a match to TRBD2. J lost 4 bases, V lost 1 base, and 0 bases had no gene match. The CDR3 contains 15 residues. Germline V gene sequence: CDR1 SEHNR, CDR2 FQNEAQ (reference sequence). The CDR3 coding sequence is TGTGCCAGCAGCTTAGGGACTAGCGGCACCGGGGAGCTGTTTTTT. This encodes CASSLGTSGTGELFF.

This clonotype was recorded many times. This sequence joins TRBV5-4 and TRBJ1-6; no definite D call. The CDR3 length is 15 residues. The germline V gene has CDR1 SGHNT and CDR2 YYREEE (reference sequence). Trimming shortened V by 3 bases and J by 0 bases, and 7 bases separated the two germline ends. The CDR3 nucleotides are TGTGCCAGCAGCTCCTCGAGCTCCTATAATTCACCCCTCCACTTT. Translation: CASSSSSSYNSPLHF.